This T cell receptor beta chain was captured in a study of vaccination and CD4 T cells after COVID-19 (dated by TCRdb to the early 2020s). Broadly, across the study: SARS-CoV-2 positivity had been established in the convalescent patients by nasal swab PCR, and mild disease was recorded in under ten of these patients and severe disease in one. Post-vaccine blood samples were obtained a median of roughly 75 days after the second vaccine dose, with a range of roughly 14 to 241 days. Two doses of either the Pfizer-BioNTech BNT162b2 vaccine (n=8) or the Moderna mRNA-1273 vaccine (n=2) were administered to participants. Post-COVID blood samples from convalescent patients were collected a median of 101 days after diagnosis, with a range of 35 to 161 days. Culture stimuli were overlapping spike peptide pools from SARS-CoV-2 and from the common cold coronaviruses HCoV-NL63, HCoV-OC43 and HCoV-229E. In nine to eleven COVID-19 convalescent patients and a handful of infection-naive healthy vaccine recipients, researchers compared the spike-specific CD4+ TCR repertoire from before mRNA vaccination with the repertoire from after. Six males and four females were included in the convalescent cohort, with two Hispanic individuals, seven Caucasians, two Asians and one multiracial person represented. Control cultures received a CEFX viral epitope pool as the positive control, an HIV-1 Nef peptide pool as the negative control, or no peptide. Beyond this particular receptor, the publication reports: The number of convalescent patients in the study was relatively small, and the study did not examine early timepoints following natural infection. The median number of SARS-CoV-2-reactive clonotypes rose from 21 after infection to a few dozen after vaccination, but the change was not significant. In convalescent patients, a median around 86% of post-vaccine SARS-CoV-2-reactive clones were detected only after vaccination, and vaccine-specific priming was suggested by this finding. Nearly all vaccine-specific clones in convalescent patients (304 of 307) were mono-reactive for SARS-CoV-2 spike rather than cross-reactive with common cold coronaviruses.

CDR1 LNHDA and CDR2 SQIVND are derived from the germline V gene (reference sequence). V lost 3 bases and J lost 5 bases, and the count of bases not matched to a germline gene is 12. Counted from cysteine to phenylalanine, this CDR3 has 16 amino acids. Left in the record is the CDR3 DNA by itself, 48 bases read in frame from the first base. Receptor amplification or capture employed PCR. DNA from cultured CD4+ T cells was subjected to TCR sequencing with the Oncomine TCR Beta short-read assay at the Johns Hopkins FTIC core. The QIAamp micro DNA kit was used to extract genomic DNA from the cultured CD4+ T cells. Oncomine TCR Beta libraries from cultured CD4+ T cells were pooled using unique dual indexes and sequenced on an Illumina iSeq 100. The authors' analysis ran thus. Non-productive sequences were filtered out, and CDR3s that did not start with C, did not end with F or W, or were shorter than 7 amino acids were discarded. Antigen-specific clonotypes were identified with the MANAFEST web application by comparing peptide-stimulated wells with reference and other culture wells. Positive clones required FDR below 0.05, an odds ratio above 5, and productive frequency above 0.1% in at least two of three replicate wells. Cross-reactive clonotypes were defined as significantly expanded in both SARS-CoV-2 spike wells and at least one common cold coronavirus spike condition. Levenshtein distances (stringdist) and unrooted phylogenetic trees (ape) in R version 3.6.1 were used to assess CDR3 homology. In-frame beta chains were kept once TCRdb had trimmed the public reads at Q25 with fastp and called clones with MiXCR. Every entry covers one CDR3 protein and lists the most common genes and DNA from its rows. TCRdb assigned the V and J calls; the authors' analysis was not used. The sample has 10,000 to 13,000 distinct CDR3 sequences on record, roughly 60% of them singletons. The ten largest clones add up to 30% to 35% of the sample.

The treatment or condition tag for this specimen amounts to: approximately 9-day PBMC culture with coronavirus spike peptide pools or control peptides (ViraFEST assay). To expand antigen-specific T cells with peptide pools and then pick out the expanded clonotypes through TCR sequencing, the study relied on the ViraFEST assay. The positive SARS-CoV-2 PCR tests of the convalescent patients were dated from March to December 2020, before the Alpha, Beta and Delta variants emerged in the United States. PBMCs were cultured at approximately 2 million per well in IMDM supplemented with around 5% human AB serum and 8.5 to 10 IU/ml IL-2, with about 9 ug/ml peptide pools added. Half of the culture medium was replaced with fresh IL-2-containing medium on days 3 and 7. After about nine days of culture, CD4+ T cells were isolated by negative selection with the EasySep CD4+ T cell isolation kit. PBMCs were separated from whole blood using Ficoll-Paque Plus gradient centrifugation and then either used fresh or cryopreserved at -140C. In general, triplicate wells were set up for every culture condition.

A note on this clonotype: Its antigen target is currently unknown. Base quality data are lacking; no much larger clone is found one base away.

This clonotype was sampled from a human donor who had recovered from COVID-19. Source material: CD4+ T cells from blood, cultured in vitro. Recombination linked TRBV19 to TRBJ2-5, with TRBD1 matching 7 junction bases. The DNA reads as follows: TGTGCCAGTAGTATCGCCGCAAGACAGGGTTTGGAGACCCAGTACTTC. Translated, this gives CASSIAARQGLETQYF.